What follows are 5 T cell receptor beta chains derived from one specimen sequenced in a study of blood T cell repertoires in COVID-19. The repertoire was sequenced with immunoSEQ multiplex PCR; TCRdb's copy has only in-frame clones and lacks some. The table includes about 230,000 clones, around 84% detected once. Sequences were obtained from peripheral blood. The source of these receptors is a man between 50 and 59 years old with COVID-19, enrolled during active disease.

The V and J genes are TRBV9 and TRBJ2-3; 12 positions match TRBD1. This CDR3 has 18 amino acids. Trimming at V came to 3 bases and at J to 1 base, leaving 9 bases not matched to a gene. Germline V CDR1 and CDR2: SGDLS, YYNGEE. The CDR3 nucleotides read TGTGCCAGCAGCGCCCCGGGGACAGGGGGCGCCGGCACAGATACGCAGTATTTT. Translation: CASSAPGTGGAGTDTQYF.

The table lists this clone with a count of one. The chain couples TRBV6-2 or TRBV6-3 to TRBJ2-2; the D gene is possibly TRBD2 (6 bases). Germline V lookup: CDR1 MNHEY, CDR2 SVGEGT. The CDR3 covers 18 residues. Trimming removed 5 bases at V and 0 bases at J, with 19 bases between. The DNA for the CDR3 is TGTGCCAGCAGTCCCCGCGGCGGGGAGAGCGCGAACACCGGGGAGCTGTTTTTT. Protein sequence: CASSPRGGESANTGELFF.

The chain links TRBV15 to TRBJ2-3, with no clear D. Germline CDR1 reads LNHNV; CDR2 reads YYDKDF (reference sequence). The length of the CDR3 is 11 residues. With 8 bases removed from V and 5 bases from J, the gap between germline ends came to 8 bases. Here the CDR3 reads CATRSGDTQYF. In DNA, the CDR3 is TGTGCCACCCGATCCGGAGATACGCAGTATTTT.

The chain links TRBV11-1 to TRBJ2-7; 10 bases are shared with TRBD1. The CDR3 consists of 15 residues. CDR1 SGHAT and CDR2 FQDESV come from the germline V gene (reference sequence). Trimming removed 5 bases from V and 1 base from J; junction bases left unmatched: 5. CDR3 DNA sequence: TGTGCCAGCAGCCCCGACAGGGGGCGTTCCTACGAGCAGTACTTC. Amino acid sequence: CASSPDRGRSYEQYF.

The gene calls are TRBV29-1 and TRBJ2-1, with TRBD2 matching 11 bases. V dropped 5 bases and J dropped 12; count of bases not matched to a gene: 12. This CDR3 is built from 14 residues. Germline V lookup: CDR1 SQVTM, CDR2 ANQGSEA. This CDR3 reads CSVTLAGGVLGQFF. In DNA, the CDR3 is TGCAGCGTTACCCTAGCGGGAGGAGTTTTAGGGCAGTTCTTC.